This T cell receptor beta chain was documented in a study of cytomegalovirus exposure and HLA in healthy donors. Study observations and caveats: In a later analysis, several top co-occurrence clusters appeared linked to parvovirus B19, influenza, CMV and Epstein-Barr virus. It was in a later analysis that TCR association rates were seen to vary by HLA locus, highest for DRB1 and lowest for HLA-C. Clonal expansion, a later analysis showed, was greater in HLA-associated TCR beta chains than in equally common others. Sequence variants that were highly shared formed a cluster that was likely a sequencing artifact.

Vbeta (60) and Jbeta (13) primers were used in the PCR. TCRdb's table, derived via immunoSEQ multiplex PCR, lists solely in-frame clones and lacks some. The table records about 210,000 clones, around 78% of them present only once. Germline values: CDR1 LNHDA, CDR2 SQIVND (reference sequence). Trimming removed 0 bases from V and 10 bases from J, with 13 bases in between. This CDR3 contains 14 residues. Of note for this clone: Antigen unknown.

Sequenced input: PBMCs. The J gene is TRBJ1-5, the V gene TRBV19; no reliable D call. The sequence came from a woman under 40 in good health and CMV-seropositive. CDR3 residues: CASSIDLEVQPQHF. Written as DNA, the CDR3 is TGTGCCAGTAGTATAGATCTAGAGGTTCAACCCCAGCATTTT.